This T cell receptor beta chain was identified during a study of human thymus T cells. The thymus was resected at corrective cardiac surgery. The method was immunoSEQ multiplex PCR; TCRdb's version includes in-frame clones alone and lacks a portion of them. The data hold tens of thousands of clones, with 90% to 95% observed a single time. Sequenced material: thymus tissue. The TCR originated in a girl under two years old with a congenital heart defect but otherwise immunologically healthy.

This chain's CDR3 is CASSRPMAVRSYEQYF. The CDR3 DNA reads TGTGCCAGCAGTCGCCCGATGGCAGTAAGATCCTACGAGCAGTACTTC. The chain employs TRBV7-2 and TRBJ2-7; no clear D gene. Germline CDR1 reads SGHTA; CDR2 reads FQGNSA. The CDR3 covers 16 residues. Trimming took 6 bases from V and 1 from J, leaving 19 bases between them.